The 16 T cell receptor beta chains given below trace back to one sample, sequenced in a study of PD-L1 blockade in urothelial cancer (TCRdb year 2017). The time point label, as the study defines it: pretreatment peripheral blood. The method was the immunoSEQ multiplex PCR assay. TCRdb mirrors the immuneACCESS table, restricted to in-frame sequences. Some clones are absent from its copies; in checked studies, under half trace to an unresolved V gene, and the reason for the others is unknown. The sample includes about 95,000 clones, with more than 75% observed a single time. Approximately 2% of the sample goes to the ten largest clones. The source was PBMCs, collected around atezolizumab (anti-PD-L1) treatment. These receptor sequences come from a man aged 60-69 years with urothelial cancer.

This sequence joins TRBV7-3 and TRBJ2-5; D may be TRBD2 (6 bases). Trimming removed 5 bases at V and 5 bases at J, with 21 bases between. The CDR3 sequence is 16 residues long. Per germline, CDR1 SGHTA and CDR2 FQGTGA. CDR3 in DNA: TGTGCCAGCAGCCAAGGCCCCCCCGGGACTGGGGAGACCCAGTACTTC. The encoded protein is CASSQGPPGTGETQYF.

This chain joins TRBV5-6 and TRBJ1-6; TRBD1 might be the D (5 bases). The germline V and J ends were trimmed by 2 bases and 7 bases, with 19 bases remaining between them. This CDR3 comprises 17 residues. Germline assignment: CDR1 SGHDT and CDR2 YYEEEE. In DNA, the CDR3 is TGTGCCAGCAGCTTCGGGACCCCAGCGGGGCAAAATTCACCCCTCCACTTT. This encodes CASSFGTPAGQNSPLHF.

This rearrangement joins TRBV18 to TRBJ1-4; the D gene is possibly TRBD1 (5 bases). Germline V gives CDR1 KGHSH, CDR2 LQKENI. The CDR3 spans 14 residues. V lost 3 bases and J lost 6, with 11 bases in between. As DNA, the CDR3 is TGTGCCAGCTCACCTGGAGGGGTTGATGAAAAACTGTTTTTT. Residues: CASSPGGVDEKLFF.

The chain has TRBV28 and TRBJ2-6; the D is unclear. The V end lost 6 bases, the J end lost 0 bases, and 6 bases lay between the germline ends. CDR3 length equals 14 residues. The germline gives CDR1 MDHEN, CDR2 SYDVKM. In nucleotides, the CDR3 is TGTGCCAGCAGGTCTCGCTCTGGGGCCAACGTCCTGACTTTC. It translates to CASRSRSGANVLTF.

This chain uses TRBV5-1 with TRBJ2-5; perhaps TRBD1 as D (5 bases). The CDR3 is 13 amino acids. Trimming stripped 4 bases from V and 1 base from J, with 8 bases between. Germline CDR1 reads SGHRS; CDR2 reads YFSETQ. The chain's CDR3 is CASSLQGQETQYF. DNA of the CDR3: TGCGCCAGCAGCCTTCAGGGCCAAGAGACCCAGTACTTC.

This chain connects TRBV28 to TRBJ2-7, with D possibly matching TRBD2 (6 bases). V lost 2 bases and J lost 4, with 12 bases in between. Germline assignment: CDR1 MDHEN and CDR2 SYDVKM. The CDR3 has 14 amino acids. CDR3 nucleotides: TGTGCCAGCAGTTTAGGAGGGAACCGTTACGAGCAGTACTTC. It translates to CASSLGGNRYEQYF.

The rearrangement uses TRBV9 and TRBJ2-1; TRBD2 might be the D (6 bases). The germline CDR1 and CDR2 sequences are SGDLS and YYNGEE. Trimming removed 3 bases at V and 4 bases at J, with 20 bases between. CDR3 length: 17 amino acids. The DNA for the CDR3 is TGTGCCAGCAGCGCAAAGGCTAGGCATAGCGGATACAATGAGCAGTTCTTC. Its protein product is CASSAKARHSGYNEQFF.

This clone was recorded only once. V and J are TRBV5-1 and TRBJ2-3; 7 positions agree with TRBD1. V trimming: 5 bases; J trimming: 2 bases; junction bases outside the gene matches: 5. Germline assignment: CDR1 SGHRS and CDR2 YFSETQ. This CDR3 contains 14 residues. CDR3 coding DNA: TGCGCCAGCAGGCCGGGACAGAACACAGATACGCAGTATTTT. It yields the protein CASRPGQNTDTQYF. The whole variable domain, remainder taken from reference TRBV5-1 and TRBJ2-3, is KAGVTQTPRYLIKTRGQQVTLSCSPISGHRSVSWYQQTPGQGLQFLFEYFSETQRNKGNFPGRFSGRQFSNSRSEMNVSTLELGDSALYLCASRPGQNTDTQYFGPGTRLTVL.

The rearrangement uses TRBV29-1 and TRBJ2-5; D may be TRBD2 (5 bases). Deletions cut 4 bases from V and 5 bases from J, with 20 bases between. This CDR3 contains 15 residues. The germline CDR1 and CDR2 sequences are SQVTM and ANQGSEA. CDR3 DNA: TGCAGCGTTGGAACTGAGGCGGGTTTGGGGGAGACCCAGTACTTC. It translates to CSVGTEAGLGETQYF.

The V gene is TRBV28, the J gene TRBJ2-1; D possibly corresponds to TRBD2 (5 bases). V was clipped by 3 bases and J by 4 bases, with 10 bases between them. Germline V gives CDR1 MDHEN, CDR2 SYDVKM. The CDR3 runs to 14 residues. The CDR3 sequence: CASSFPSGYNEQFF. CDR3 coding DNA: TGTGCCAGCAGTTTCCCTTCGGGGTACAATGAGCAGTTCTTC.

This clone came up a few times. The chain carries TRBV9 and TRBJ2-5, with 7 positions matching TRBD2. This CDR3 is 13 amino acids long. CDR1 is SGDLS, CDR2 YYNGEE, per germline. V dropped 3 bases and J dropped 7; count of bases not matched to a gene: 6. The CDR3 sequence is CASSGGTTGTQYF. DNA for the CDR3: TGTGCCAGCAGCGGTGGGACTACCGGGACCCAGTACTTC.

The rearrangement links TRBV5-1 to TRBJ1-4; TRBD1 might be the D (5 bases). From germline, CDR1 is SGHRS and CDR2 YFSETQ. Trimming left V 4 bases short and J 8 bases short, with 15 bases between. The CDR3 is 14 amino acids. The CDR3 DNA is TGCGCCAGCAGCCCTACAGGCCTCGTGGAAAAACTGTTTTTT. Translating gives CASSPTGLVEKLFF.

CDR3 region: CASSFGGTTEAFF. Written as DNA, the CDR3 is TGTGCCAGCAGCTTTGGAGGGACCACTGAAGCTTTCTTT. V usage is TRBV7-8 and J usage is TRBJ1-1, with D possibly matching TRBD1 (5 bases). Trimming removed 3 bases at V and 4 bases at J, with 9 bases between. The CDR3 consists of 13 residues. The germline gives CDR1 SGHVS, CDR2 FQNEAQ.

With respect to this clone: At one end, the junction sequence differs from germline, possibly due to a read error. The rearrangement uses TRBV20-1 and TRBJ1-2; D is undetermined. The CDR3 is made up of 10 amino acids. The germline V gene encodes CDR1 DFQATT and CDR2 SNEGSKA (reference sequence). In DNA form, the CDR3 reads TGCAGTGCCCTCCTCAGCGTTCCCTACTTC. This codes for CSALLSVPYF.

V is TRBV30 and J is TRBJ2-3, with 8 positions matching TRBD1. The CDR3 covers 14 residues. The ends lost 5 bases at V and 1 base at J; junction bases unmatched: 5. Germline loops: CDR1 GTSNPN, CDR2 SVGIG (reference sequence). The CDR3 nucleotides are TGTGCCTGGGGACAGGGTCTCGGCACAGATACGCAGTATTTT. Encoded protein: CAWGQGLGTDTQYF.

The rearrangement joins TRBV5-1 to TRBJ2-1; D gene unclear. Trimming removed 0 bases at V and 0 bases at J, with 7 bases between. Germline V gives CDR1 SGHRS, CDR2 YFSETQ. This CDR3 comprises 15 residues. DNA for the CDR3: TGCGCCAGCAGCTTGGACTTGATCTCCTACAATGAGCAGTTCTTC. It encodes CASSLDLISYNEQFF.